This T cell receptor beta chain was obtained from a study of T cells in Graves' hyperthyroidism and ophthalmopathy. Clinical symptoms, serum thyroxine and TRAb, thyroid ultrasound and orbital computed tomography were used for the diagnoses. Fresh peripheral blood, 8 to 10 ml, was the source of the PBMCs. The germline V gene encodes CDR1 MNHEY and CDR2 SVGAGI. The CDR3 sequence is 15 residues long. V shed 1 base, J shed 2 bases, and the junction held 2 bases outside the gene matches. What was amplified from RNA transcripts were TCR beta CDR3 regions. A set of HTBI primers served as the primers for a first-round RT-PCR of the TCR CDR3. One entry per CDR3 protein, called by TCRdb with MiXCR from the multiplex PCR reads. The sample carries 600,000 to 700,000 distinct CDR3 sequences, about 15% recorded once.

The material sequenced was blood. The TCR sequence derives from a woman between 35 and 50 years old with Graves' ophthalmopathy. The V and J genes are TRBV6-5 and TRBJ2-7; 10 bases are shared with TRBD2. CDR3 bases: TGTGCCAGCAGTTACTTCACTAGCGGGGCCTACGAGCAGTACTTC. This sequence encodes CASSYFTSGAYEQYF.